The 11 T cell receptor beta chains listed next were all sequenced from one sample in a study of blood T cells in healthy people across ages. With a J-beta primer mix and a sample-barcoded 5' primer, a second PCR ran 7 to 11 cycles. Each CDR3 protein is one row after TCRdb ran MiXCR on the 5' RACE reads. The data contain around 1,600,000 distinct CDR3 sequences, roughly 43% of them singletons. What was sequenced was blood. These receptors were obtained from a woman younger than 35 in good health.

In its sample, this clonotype was seen a few times. The chain couples TRBV5-1 to TRBJ2-7; 9 bases match TRBD2. The CDR3 loop spans 15 amino acids. Germline CDR1 and CDR2: SGHRS and YFSETQ. Trimming removed 5 bases from V and 2 bases from J; junction bases left unmatched: 8. The CDR3 loop is CASRYLAGNTYEQYF. The CDR3 nucleotides are TGCGCCAGCAGGTATCTAGCGGGGAACACCTACGAGCAGTACTTC.

The CDR3 loop reads CASSCDRGLGNEQFF. CDR3 nucleotides: TGTGCCAGCAGTTGCGACAGGGGGCTCGGAAATGAGCAGTTCTTC. The rearrangement links TRBV6-5 to TRBJ2-1, with 10 positions matching TRBD1. Trimming at V came to 4 bases and at J to 7 bases, leaving 7 bases not matched to a gene. The germline gives CDR1 MNHEY, CDR2 SVGAGI. This CDR3 has 15 residues.

This chain links TRBV20-1 with TRBJ2-5, with TRBD2 matching 10 bases. The CDR3 spans 15 residues. Per the germline V gene, CDR1 is DFQATT and CDR2 is SNEGSKA (reference sequence). V trimming: 1 base; J trimming: 11 bases; junction bases outside the gene matches: 13. The CDR3 nucleotides read TGCAGTGCTAGAGTTCCTAGCGGGAGTTATGGTGAGCAGTACTTC. Amino acid sequence: CSARVPSGSYGEQYF.

The chain links TRBV24-1 to TRBJ2-1; D uncertain. From germline, CDR1 is KGHDR and CDR2 SFDVKD. The CDR3 contains 11 residues. V lost 1 base and J lost 8, with 2 bases in between. CDR3 nucleotide sequence: TGTGCCACCAGTGATTTCGATGAGCAGTTCTTC. Protein product: CATSDFDEQFF.

The gene calls are TRBV27 and TRBJ1-1; D possibly corresponds to TRBD1 (6 bases). Germline assignment: CDR1 MNHEY and CDR2 SMNVEV (reference sequence). Deletions cut 3 bases from V and 4 bases from J, with 12 bases between. CDR3 length: 14 residues. The CDR3 loop is CASSLYRESTEAFF. CDR3 nucleotides: TGTGCCAGCAGTTTGTACAGGGAGAGCACTGAAGCTTTCTTT.

The J gene is TRBJ2-5, the V gene TRBV28, with TRBD2 matching over 9 bases. The assigned J gene may be wrong: the sequence end matches TRBJ2-7 better. The CDR3 has 14 residues. Germline assignment: CDR1 MDHEN and CDR2 SYDVKM. The DNA of the CDR3 is TGTGCCAGCAGTATCATAGCGGGAGACTACGAGCAGTACTTC. As protein: CASSIIAGDYEQYF.

The chain carries TRBV20-1 and TRBJ1-6; the D is unclear. Germline CDR1 and CDR2: DFQATT and SNEGSKA (reference sequence). The V and J ends lost 5 bases and 8 bases respectively, with 13 bases between them. CDR3 length: 13 amino acids. CDR3: CSAGAGTDSPLHF. Written as DNA, the CDR3 is TGCAGTGCTGGAGCGGGCACGGATTCACCCCTCCACTTT.

The chain couples TRBV7-3 to TRBJ1-2; D is perhaps TRBD1 (6 bases). Trimming stripped 3 bases from V and 6 bases from J, with 14 bases between. This CDR3 is built from 14 residues. CDR1 and CDR2 from the germline V gene are SGHTA and FQGTGA. The CDR3 region has the DNA TGTGCCAGCAGCTTTGCCATCGGGGGCCATGGCTACACCTTC. This codes for CASSFAIGGHGYTF.

This chain joins TRBV18 and TRBJ1-1, with D possibly being TRBD1 (5 bases). Trimming left V 0 bases short and J 1 base short, with 9 bases between. CDR3 length: 15 amino acids. Germline V gene lookup returns CDR1 KGHSH and CDR2 LQKENI. CDR3 sequence: CASSPPQGGNTEAFF. CDR3 DNA sequence: TGTGCCAGCTCACCACCGCAGGGAGGGAACACTGAAGCTTTCTTT.

This clonotype was recorded a few times. The chain couples TRBV20-1 to TRBJ2-1; no definite D call. Germline CDR1 is DFQATT and CDR2 is SNEGSKA (reference sequence). Trimming cost V 3 bases and J 4 bases, with 10 bases left between them. CDR3 length: 13 residues. The CDR3 coding sequence is TGCAGTGCTAGTCTACAGATTTACAATGAGCAGTTCTTC. Protein sequence: CSASLQIYNEQFF.

This chain uses TRBV15 with TRBJ1-5; no clear D. CDR3 length equals 18 residues. Germline V gene data show CDR1 as LNHNV and CDR2 as YYDKDF (reference sequence). Trimming removed 4 bases from V and 5 bases from J, with 24 bases in between. The CDR3 loop reads CATSITRTGATGHQPQHF. CDR3 DNA: TGTGCCACCAGCATAACACGGACGGGCGCTACGGGTCATCAGCCCCAGCATTTT.